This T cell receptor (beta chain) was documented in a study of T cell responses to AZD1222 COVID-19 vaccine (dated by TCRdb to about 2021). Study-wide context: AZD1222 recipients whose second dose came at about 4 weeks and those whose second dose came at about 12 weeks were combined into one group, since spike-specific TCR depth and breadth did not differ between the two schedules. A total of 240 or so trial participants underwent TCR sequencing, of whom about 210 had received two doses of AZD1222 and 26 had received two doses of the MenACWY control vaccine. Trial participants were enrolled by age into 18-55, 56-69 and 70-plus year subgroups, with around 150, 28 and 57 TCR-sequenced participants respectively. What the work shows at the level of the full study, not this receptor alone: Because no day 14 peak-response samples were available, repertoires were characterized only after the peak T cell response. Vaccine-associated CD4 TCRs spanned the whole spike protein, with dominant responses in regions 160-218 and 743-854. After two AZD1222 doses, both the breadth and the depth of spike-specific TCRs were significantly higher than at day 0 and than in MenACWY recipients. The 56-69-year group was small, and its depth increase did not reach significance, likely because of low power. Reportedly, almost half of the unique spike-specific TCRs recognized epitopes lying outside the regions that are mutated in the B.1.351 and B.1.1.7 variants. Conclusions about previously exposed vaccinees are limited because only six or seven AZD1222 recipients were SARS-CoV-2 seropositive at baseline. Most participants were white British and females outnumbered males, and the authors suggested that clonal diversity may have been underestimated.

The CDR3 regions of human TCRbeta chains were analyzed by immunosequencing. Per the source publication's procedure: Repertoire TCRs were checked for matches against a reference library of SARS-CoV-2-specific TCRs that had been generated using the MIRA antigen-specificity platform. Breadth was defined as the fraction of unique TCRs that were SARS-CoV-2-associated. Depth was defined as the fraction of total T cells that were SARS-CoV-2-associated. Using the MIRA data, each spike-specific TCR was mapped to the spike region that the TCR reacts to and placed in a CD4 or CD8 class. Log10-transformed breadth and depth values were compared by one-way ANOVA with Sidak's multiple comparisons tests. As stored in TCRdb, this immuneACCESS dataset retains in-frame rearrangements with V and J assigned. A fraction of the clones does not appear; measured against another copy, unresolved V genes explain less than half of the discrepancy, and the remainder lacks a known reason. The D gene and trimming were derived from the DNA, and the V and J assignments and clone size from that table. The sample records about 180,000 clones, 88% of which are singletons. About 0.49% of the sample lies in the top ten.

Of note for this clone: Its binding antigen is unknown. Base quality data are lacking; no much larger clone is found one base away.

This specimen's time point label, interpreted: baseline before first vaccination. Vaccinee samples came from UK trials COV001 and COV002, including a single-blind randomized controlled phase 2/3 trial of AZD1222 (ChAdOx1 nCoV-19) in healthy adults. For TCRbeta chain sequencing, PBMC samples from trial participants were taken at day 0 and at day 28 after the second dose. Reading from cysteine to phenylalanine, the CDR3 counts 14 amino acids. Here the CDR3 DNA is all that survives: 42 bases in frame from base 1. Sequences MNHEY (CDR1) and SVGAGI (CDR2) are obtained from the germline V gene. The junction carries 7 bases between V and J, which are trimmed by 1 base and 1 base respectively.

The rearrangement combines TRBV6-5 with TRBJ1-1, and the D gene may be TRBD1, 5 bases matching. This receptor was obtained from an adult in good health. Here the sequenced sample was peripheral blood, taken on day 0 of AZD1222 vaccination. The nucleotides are TGTGCCAGCAGTTACTGGGACGGGAACACTGAAGCTTTCTTT. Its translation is CASSYWDGNTEAFF.